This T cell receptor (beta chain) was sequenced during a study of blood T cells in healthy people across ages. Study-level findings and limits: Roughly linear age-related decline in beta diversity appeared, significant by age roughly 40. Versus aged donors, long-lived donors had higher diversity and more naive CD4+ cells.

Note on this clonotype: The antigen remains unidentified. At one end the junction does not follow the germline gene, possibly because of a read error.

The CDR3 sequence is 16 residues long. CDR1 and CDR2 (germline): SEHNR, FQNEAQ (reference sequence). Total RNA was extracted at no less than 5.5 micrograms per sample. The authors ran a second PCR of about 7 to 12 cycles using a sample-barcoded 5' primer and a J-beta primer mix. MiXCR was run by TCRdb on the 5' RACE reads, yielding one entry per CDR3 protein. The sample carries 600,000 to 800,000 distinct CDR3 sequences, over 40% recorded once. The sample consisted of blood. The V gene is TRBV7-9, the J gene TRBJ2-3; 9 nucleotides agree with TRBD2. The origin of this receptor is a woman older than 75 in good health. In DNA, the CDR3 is TGTACCAGCAGATCCCCACTAGCGGGCTCCACAGATGCGCAGTATTTT. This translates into CTSRSPLAGSTDAQYF.